These T cell receptor beta chains were read from a single sample in a study of T cell responses to AZD1222 COVID-19 vaccine. Libraries were prepared by immunoSEQ multiplex PCR; TCRdb keeps only in-frame clonotypes and omits some of them. The sample lists about 120,000 clones, 89% occurring once. The sample here was peripheral blood, taken on day 0 of AZD1222 vaccination. All receptors derive from an adult in good health. Both conserved end residues are part of each CDR3. Fields, in order: J gene, V gene, CDR3 protein.

TRBJ2-1 TRBV27 CASSLGFGSYNEQFF
TRBJ1-5 TRBV6-5 CASQEGSNQPQHF
TRBJ2-3 TRBV5-4 CASTLQSLSGEGTDTQYF
TRBJ1-6 TRBV19 CASSREEGNSPLHF
TRBJ1-3 TRBV27 CASSFNGGGGNTIYF
TRBJ2-4 TRBV4-1 CASSQVAKNIQYF
TRBJ2-7 TRBV20-1 CSASSAYEQYF
TRBJ1-5 TRBV7-2 CASSLADPGVGQPQHF
TRBJ2-2 TRBV3-1/TRBV3-2 CASSPNRRLLAYTGELFF
TRBJ2-1 TRBV6-5 CASSSTLAGGYNEQFF
TRBJ2-6 TRBV27 CATSRGANVLTF
TRBJ1-1 TRBV24-1 CATSDLRRGSSGPNTEAFF
TRBJ2-7 TRBV15 CATSRIRDSLYEQYF
TRBJ2-2 TRBV7-9 CASSSRLIDPGELFF
TRBJ1-4 TRBV6-5 CASRPGTSAEKLFF
TRBJ2-7 TRBV2 CASSEGLAYEQYF
TRBJ2-1 TRBV24-1 CATSDSNNEQFF